What follows are 3 T cell receptor beta chains derived from one specimen sequenced in a study of CD8 T cells in ankylosing spondylitis. TCRdb called the 5' RACE reads again in MiXCR, with one record for every CDR3 protein. In the table there are about 310,000 distinct CDR3 sequences, less than 25% of which are singletons. The sequencing sample was made of blood, either unsorted or a sorted T cell fraction (not recorded which). All receptors come from a female donor with ankylosing spondylitis or in good health (not recorded which).

This clonotype has a handful of counts. This chain connects TRBV9 to TRBJ1-6; D gene unclear. From germline, CDR1 is SGDLS and CDR2 YYNGEE. The CDR3 runs 14 residues. V was shortened by 3 bases and J by 5 bases, with 9 bases between the two germline ends. CDR3: CASSGQADNSPLHF. CDR3 nucleotides: TGTGCCAGCAGCGGGCAGGCAGATAATTCACCCCTCCACTTT.

The sample holds a few counts of this clonotype. In DNA form, the CDR3 reads TGTGCCAGCAGCTCCCGGACAGGGGTAACTTCACCCCTCCACTTT. This sequence encodes CASSSRTGVTSPLHF. The rearrangement uses TRBV7-9 and TRBJ1-6, with 9 bases identical to TRBD1. Germline loops: CDR1 SEHNR, CDR2 FQNEAQ (reference sequence). The V and J ends lost 4 bases and 9 bases, in that order; junction bases with no gene match: 7. The CDR3 runs to 15 residues.

This rearrangement joins TRBV29-1 to TRBJ2-4; 7 nucleotides line up with TRBD2. Losses at the gene ends were 7 bases for V and 3 bases for J; bases not matched to a gene: 21. Germline V gene lookup returns CDR1 SQVTM and CDR2 ANQGSEA. This CDR3 spans 18 amino acids. CDR3 in amino acids: CSAFLAWGGRGDKNIQYF. The CDR3 DNA reads TGCAGCGCCTTCCTGGCCTGGGGTGGTCGGGGGGACAAAAACATTCAGTACTTC.